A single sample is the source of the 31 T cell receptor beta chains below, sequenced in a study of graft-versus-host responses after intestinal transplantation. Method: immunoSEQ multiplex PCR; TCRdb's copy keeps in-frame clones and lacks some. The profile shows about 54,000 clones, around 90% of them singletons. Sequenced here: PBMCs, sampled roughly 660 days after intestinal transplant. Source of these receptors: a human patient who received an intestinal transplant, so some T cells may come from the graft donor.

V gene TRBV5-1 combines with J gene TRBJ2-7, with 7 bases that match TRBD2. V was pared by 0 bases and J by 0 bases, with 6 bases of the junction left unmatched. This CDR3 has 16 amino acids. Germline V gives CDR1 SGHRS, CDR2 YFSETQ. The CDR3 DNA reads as TGCGCCAGCAGCTTGGCCCGGGGGGACGCCTCCTACGAGCAGTACTTC. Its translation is CASSLARGDASYEQYF.

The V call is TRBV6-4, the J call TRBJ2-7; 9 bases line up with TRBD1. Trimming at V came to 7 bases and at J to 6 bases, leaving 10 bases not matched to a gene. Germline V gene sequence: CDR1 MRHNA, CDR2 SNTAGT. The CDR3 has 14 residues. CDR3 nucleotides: TGTGCCAGCACCCCCGGGACAGGGCACGCCGAGCAGTACTTC. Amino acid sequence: CASTPGTGHAEQYF.

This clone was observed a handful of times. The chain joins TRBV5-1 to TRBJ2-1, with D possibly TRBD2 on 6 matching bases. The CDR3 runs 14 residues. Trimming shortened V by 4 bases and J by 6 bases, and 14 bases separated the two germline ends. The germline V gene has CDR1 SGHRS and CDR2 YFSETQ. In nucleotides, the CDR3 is TGCGCCAGCAGCGGAGCGGGCTCTTCCAATGAGCAGTTCTTC. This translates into CASSGAGSSNEQFF. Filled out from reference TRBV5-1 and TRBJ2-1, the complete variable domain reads KAGVTQTPRYLIKTRGQQVTLSCSPISGHRSVSWYQQTPGQGLQFLFEYFSETQRNKGNFPGRFSGRQFSNSRSEMNVSTLELGDSALYLCASSGAGSSNEQFFGPGTRLTVL.

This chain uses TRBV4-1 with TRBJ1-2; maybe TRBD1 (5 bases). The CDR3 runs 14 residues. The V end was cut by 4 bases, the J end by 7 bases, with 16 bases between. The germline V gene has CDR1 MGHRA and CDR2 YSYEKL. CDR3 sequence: CASSPTGGERGYTF. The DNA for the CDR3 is TGCGCCAGCAGCCCGACCGGGGGGGAACGTGGCTACACCTTC.

Here the CDR3 DNA reads TGTGCCAGCAGTGGGACCATCTCCTACGAGCAGTACTTC. Its translation is CASSGTISYEQYF. The chain recombines TRBV2 with TRBJ2-7; D uncertain. The CDR3 length is 13 residues. Trimming took 4 bases from V and 0 from J, leaving 7 bases between them. Germline V gene lookup returns CDR1 SNHLY and CDR2 FYNNEI. The full variable domain, its missing parts supplied by reference TRBV2 and TRBJ2-7, is EPEVTQTPSHQVTQMGQEVILRCVPISNHLYFYWYRQILGQKVEFLVSFYNNEISEKSEIFDDQFSVERPDGSNFTLKIRSTKLEDSAMYFCASSGTISYEQYFGPGTRLTVT.

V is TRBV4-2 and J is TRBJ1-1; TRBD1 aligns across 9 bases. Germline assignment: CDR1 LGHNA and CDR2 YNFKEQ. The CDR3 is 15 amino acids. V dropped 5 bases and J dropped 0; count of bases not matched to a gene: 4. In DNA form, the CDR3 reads TGTGCCAGCAGCTTGGGGGACAGGGTGAACACTGAAGCTTTCTTT. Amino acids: CASSLGDRVNTEAFF.

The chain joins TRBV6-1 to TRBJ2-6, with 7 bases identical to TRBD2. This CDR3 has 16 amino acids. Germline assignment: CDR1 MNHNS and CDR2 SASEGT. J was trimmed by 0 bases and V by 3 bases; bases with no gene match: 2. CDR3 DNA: TGTGCCAGCAGTGAGAGCGGGGTCTCTGGGGCCAACGTCCTGACTTTC. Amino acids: CASSESGVSGANVLTF.

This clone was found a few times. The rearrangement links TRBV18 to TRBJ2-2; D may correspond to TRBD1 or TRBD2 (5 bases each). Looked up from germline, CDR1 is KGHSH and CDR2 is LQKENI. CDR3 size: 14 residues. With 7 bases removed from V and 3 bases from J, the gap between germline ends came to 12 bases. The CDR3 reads CASLPQGDTGELFF. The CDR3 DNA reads TGTGCCAGCTTGCCGCAGGGAGACACCGGGGAGCTGTTTTTT.

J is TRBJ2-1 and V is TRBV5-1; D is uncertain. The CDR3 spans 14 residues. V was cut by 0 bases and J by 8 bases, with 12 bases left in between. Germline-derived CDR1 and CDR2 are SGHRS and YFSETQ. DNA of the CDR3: TGCGCCAGCAGCTTGGATTTACGAAGGTATGAGCAGTTCTTC. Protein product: CASSLDLRRYEQFF. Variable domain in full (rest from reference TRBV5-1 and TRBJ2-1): KAGVTQTPRYLIKTRGQQVTLSCSPISGHRSVSWYQQTPGQGLQFLFEYFSETQRNKGNFPGRFSGRQFSNSRSEMNVSTLELGDSALYLCASSLDLRRYEQFFGPGTRLTVL.

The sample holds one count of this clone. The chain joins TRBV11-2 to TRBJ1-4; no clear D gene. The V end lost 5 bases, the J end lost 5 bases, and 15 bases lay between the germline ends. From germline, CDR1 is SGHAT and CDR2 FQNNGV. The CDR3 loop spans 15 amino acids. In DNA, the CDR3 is TGTGCCAGCAGCCCAATAATCCGAAACAATGAAAAACTGTTTTTT. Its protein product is CASSPIIRNNEKLFF.

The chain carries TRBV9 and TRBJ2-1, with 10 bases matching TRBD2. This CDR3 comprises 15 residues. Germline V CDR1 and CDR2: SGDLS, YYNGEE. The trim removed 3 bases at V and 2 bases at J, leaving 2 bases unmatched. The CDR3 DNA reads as TGTGCCAGCAGCGCAAGCGGGGGGGCCTACAATGAGCAGTTCTTC. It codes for CASSASGGAYNEQFF.

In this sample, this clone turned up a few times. CDR3 nucleotide sequence: TGTGCCAGCAGCCAGGGACTCTCCTCACCCCTCCACTTT. Its translation is CASSQGLSSPLHF. V is TRBV11-2 and J is TRBJ1-6; TRBD1 is a possible D gene (5 bases). Trimming removed 5 bases from V and 10 bases from J, with 12 bases in between. The germline gives CDR1 SGHAT, CDR2 FQNNGV. This CDR3 spans 13 amino acids.

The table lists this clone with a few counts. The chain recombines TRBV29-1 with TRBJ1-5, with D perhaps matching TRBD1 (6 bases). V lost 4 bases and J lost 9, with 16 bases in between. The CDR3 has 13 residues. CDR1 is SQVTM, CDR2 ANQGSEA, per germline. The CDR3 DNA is TGCAGCGTTGCACACACAGGGTCCGGGCCCCAGCATTTT. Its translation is CSVAHTGSGPQHF.

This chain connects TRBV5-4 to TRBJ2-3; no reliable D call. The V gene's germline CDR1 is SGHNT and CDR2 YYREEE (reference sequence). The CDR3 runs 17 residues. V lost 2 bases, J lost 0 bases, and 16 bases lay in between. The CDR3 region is CASSFGSQTTSTDTQYF. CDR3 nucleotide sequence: TGTGCCAGCAGCTTTGGATCGCAGACCACCAGCACAGATACGCAGTATTTT. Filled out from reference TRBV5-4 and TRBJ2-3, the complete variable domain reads ETGVTQSPTHLIKTRGQQVTLRCSSQSGHNTVSWYQQALGQGPQFIFQYYREEENGRGNFPPRFSGLQFPNYSSELNVNALELDDSALYLCASSFGSQTTSTDTQYFGPGTRLTVL.

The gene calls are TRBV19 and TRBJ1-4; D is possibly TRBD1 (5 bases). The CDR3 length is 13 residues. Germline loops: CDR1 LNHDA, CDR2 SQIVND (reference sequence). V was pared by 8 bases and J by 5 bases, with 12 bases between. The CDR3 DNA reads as TGTGCCAGTGCCACAGGACTAAATGAAAAACTGTTTTTT. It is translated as CASATGLNEKLFF. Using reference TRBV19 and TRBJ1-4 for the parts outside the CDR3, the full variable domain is DGGITQSPKYLFRKEGQNVTLSCEQNLNHDAMYWYRQDPGQGLRLIYYSQIVNDFQKGDIAEGYSVSREKKESFPLTVTSAQKNPTAFYLCASATGLNEKLFFGSGTQLSVL.

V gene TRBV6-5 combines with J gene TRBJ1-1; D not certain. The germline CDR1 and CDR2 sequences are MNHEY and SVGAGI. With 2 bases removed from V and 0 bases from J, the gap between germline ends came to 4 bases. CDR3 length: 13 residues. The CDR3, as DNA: TGTGCCAGCAGTTACCGTCTGAACACTGAAGCTTTCTTT. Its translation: CASSYRLNTEAFF.

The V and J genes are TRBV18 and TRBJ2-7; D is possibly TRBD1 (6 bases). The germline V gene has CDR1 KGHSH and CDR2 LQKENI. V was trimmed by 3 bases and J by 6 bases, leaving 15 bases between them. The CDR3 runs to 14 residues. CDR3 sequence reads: CASSPRGRGGEQYF. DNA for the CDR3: TGTGCCAGCTCACCTAGAGGCAGGGGTGGCGAGCAGTACTTC.

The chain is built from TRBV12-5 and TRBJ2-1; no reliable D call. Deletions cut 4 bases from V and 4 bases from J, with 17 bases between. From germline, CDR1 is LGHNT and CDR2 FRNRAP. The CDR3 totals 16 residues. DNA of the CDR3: TGTGCTAGTGGTTCCCCTCGGATCGATCTTTACAATGAGCAGTTCTTC. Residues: CASGSPRIDLYNEQFF.

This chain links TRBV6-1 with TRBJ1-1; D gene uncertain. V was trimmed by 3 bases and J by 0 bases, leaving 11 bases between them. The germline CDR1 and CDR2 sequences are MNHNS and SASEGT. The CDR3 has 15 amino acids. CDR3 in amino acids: CASSEFLPLNTEAFF. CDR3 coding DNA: TGTGCCAGCAGTGAGTTTCTACCCTTGAACACTGAAGCTTTCTTT.

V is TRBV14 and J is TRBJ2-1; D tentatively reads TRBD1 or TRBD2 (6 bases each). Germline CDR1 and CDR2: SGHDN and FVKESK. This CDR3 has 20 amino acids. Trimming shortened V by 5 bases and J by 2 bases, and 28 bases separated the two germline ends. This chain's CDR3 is CASSEGVIRRDIHAYNEQFF. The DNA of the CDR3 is TGTGCCAGCAGCGAAGGGGTAATTAGGAGGGACATCCACGCCTACAATGAGCAGTTCTTC.

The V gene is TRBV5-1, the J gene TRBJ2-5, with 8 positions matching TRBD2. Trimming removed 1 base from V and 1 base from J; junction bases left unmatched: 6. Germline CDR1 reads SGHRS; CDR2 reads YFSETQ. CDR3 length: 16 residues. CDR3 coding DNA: TGCGCCAGCAGCTTGTCAGCGGGGGCTATCCAAGAGACCCAGTACTTC. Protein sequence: CASSLSAGAIQETQYF.

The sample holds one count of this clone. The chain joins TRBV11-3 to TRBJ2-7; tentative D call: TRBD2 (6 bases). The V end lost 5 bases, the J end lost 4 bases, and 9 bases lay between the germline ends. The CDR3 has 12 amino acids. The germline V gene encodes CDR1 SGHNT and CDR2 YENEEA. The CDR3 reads CASSKSGYEQYF. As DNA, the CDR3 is TGTGCCAGCAGCAAAAGCGGGTACGAGCAGTACTTC.

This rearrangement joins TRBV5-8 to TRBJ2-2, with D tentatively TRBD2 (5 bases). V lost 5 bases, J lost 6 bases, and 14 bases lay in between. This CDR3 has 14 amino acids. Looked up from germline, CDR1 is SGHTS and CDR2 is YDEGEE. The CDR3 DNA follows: TGTGCCAGCAGGAACGGGGTAAAGGCCGGGGAGCTGTTTTTT. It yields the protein CASRNGVKAGELFF.

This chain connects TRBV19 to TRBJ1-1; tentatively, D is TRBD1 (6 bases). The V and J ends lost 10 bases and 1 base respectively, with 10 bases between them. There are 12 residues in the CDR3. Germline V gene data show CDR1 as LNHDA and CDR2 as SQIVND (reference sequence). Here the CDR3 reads CATQTGNTEAFF. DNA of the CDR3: TGTGCCACTCAGACAGGGAACACTGAAGCTTTCTTT.

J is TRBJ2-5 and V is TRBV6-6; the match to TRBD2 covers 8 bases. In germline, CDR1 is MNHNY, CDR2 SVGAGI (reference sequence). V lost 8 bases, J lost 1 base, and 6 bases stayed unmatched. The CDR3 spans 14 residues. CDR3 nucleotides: TGTGCCAGCCAGGTCGGGGGGGTCCAAGAGACCCAGTACTTC. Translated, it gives CASQVGGVQETQYF.

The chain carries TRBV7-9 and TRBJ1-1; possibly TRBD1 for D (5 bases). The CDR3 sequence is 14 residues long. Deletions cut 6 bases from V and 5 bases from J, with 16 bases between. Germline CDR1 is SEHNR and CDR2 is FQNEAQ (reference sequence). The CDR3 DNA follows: TGTGCCAGCAGTCCAGGGATGGGTAATACTGAAGCTTTCTTT. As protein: CASSPGMGNTEAFF.

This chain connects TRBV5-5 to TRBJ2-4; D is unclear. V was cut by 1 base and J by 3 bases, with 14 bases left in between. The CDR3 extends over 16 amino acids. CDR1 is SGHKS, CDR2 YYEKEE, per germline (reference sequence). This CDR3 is CASSLSTGPLKNIQYF. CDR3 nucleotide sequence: TGTGCCAGCAGCTTGTCCACGGGCCCTCTCAAAAACATTCAGTACTTC.

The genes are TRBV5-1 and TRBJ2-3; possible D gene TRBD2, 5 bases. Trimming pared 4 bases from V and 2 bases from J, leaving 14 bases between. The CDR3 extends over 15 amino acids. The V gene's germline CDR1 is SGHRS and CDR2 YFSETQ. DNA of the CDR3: TGCGCCAGCAGCACCGATTCGGGGATCACAGATACGCAGTATTTT. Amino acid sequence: CASSTDSGITDTQYF.

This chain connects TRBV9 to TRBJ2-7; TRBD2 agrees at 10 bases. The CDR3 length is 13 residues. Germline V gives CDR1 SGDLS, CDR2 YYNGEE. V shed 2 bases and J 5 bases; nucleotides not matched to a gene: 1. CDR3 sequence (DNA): TGTGCCAGCAGCGTCACTAGCGGGGACGAGCAGTACTTC. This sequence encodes CASSVTSGDEQYF.

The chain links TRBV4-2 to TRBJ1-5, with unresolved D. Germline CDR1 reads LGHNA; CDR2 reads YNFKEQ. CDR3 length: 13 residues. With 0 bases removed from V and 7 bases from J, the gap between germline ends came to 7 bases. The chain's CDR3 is CASSQDGGQPQHF. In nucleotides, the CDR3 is TGTGCCAGCAGCCAAGATGGCGGGCAGCCCCAGCATTTT.

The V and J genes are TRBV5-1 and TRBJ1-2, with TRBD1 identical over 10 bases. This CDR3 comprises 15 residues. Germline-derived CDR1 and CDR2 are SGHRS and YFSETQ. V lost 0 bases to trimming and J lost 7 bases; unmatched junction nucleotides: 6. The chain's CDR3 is CASSLEGTGVGGYTF. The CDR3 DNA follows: TGCGCCAGCAGCTTGGAAGGGACAGGGGTTGGTGGCTACACCTTC.